This section outlines one T cell receptor (beta chain) sequence together with its context. TCRdb keeps only in-frame clones here, not all; method: immunoSEQ multiplex PCR. The top ten clones hold 5.5% to 8% of a sample with 11,000 to 15,000 clones, around 87% of them seen once. The sample originates from a study of OX40 agonist ivuxolimab in advanced cancers. The CDR3 extends over 14 amino acids. Germline CDR1 reads SGHTA; CDR2 reads FQGNSA. V was clipped by 6 bases and J by 7 bases; unmatched bases: 6. This specimen was CD4+ or CD8+ T cells sorted from blood, taken in a trial of the OX40 agonist ivuxolimab. This clonotype originated in an adult with an advanced solid tumor such as melanoma, head and neck, liver or kidney cancer. The V call is TRBV7-2, the J call TRBJ2-1; 10 bases map to TRBD1. The CDR3 sequence is CASSRQGAWNEQFF. The CDR3 DNA reads TGTGCCAGCAGTCGACAGGGGGCGTGGAATGAGCAGTTCTTC.